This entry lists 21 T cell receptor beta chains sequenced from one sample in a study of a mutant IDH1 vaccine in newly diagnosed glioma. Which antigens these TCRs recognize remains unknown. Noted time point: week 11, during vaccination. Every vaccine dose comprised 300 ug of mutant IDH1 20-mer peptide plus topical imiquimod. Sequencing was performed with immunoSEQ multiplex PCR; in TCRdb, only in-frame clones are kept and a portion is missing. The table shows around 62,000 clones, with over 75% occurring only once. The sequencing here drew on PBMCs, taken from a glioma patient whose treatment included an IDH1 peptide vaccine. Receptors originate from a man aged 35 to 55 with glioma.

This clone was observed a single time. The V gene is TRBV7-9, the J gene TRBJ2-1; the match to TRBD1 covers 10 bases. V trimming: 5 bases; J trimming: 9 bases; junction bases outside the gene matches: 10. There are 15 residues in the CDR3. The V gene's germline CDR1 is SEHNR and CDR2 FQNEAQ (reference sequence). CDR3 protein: CASSPGTGVWAEQFF. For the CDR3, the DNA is TGTGCCAGCAGCCCCGGGACAGGGGTTTGGGCTGAGCAGTTCTTC.

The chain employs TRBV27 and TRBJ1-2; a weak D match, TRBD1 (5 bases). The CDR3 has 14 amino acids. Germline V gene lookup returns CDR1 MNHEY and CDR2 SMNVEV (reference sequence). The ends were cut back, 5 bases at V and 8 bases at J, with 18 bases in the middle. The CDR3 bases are TGTGCCAGCAGTCCTAGGGCGGGACGCGTGGGCTACACCTTC. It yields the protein CASSPRAGRVGYTF.

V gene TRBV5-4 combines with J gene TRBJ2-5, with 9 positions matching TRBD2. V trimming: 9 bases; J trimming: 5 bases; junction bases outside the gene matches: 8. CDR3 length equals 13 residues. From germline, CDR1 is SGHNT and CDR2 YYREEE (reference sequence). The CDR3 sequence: CATRLAGWETQYF. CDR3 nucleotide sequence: TGTGCCACCCGTCTAGCGGGATGGGAGACCCAGTACTTC.

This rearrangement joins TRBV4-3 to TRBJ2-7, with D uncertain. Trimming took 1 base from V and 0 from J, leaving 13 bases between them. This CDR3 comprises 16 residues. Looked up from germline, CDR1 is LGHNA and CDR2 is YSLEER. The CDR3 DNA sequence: TGCGCCAGCAGCCAAGGAATAGGGCTAAGCTCCTACGAGCAGTACTTC. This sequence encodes CASSQGIGLSSYEQYF.

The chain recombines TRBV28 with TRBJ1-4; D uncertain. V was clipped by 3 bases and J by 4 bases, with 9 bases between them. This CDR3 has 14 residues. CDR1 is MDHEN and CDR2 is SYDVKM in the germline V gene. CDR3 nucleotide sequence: TGTGCCAGCAGTTTGGCAGGAGATAATGAAAAACTGTTTTTT. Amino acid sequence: CASSLAGDNEKLFF.

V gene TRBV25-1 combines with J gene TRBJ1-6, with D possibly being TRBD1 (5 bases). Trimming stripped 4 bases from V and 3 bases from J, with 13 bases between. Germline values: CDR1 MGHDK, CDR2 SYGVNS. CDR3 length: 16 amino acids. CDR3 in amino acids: CASSGYTGFYNSPLHF. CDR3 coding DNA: TGTGCCAGCAGTGGATATACAGGCTTCTATAATTCACCCCTCCACTTT.

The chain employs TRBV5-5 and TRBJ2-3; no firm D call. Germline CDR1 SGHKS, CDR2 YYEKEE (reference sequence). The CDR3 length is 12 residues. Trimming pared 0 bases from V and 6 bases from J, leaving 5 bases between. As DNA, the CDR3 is TGTGCCAGCAGCTTGGCATACGATACGCAGTATTTT. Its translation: CASSLAYDTQYF.

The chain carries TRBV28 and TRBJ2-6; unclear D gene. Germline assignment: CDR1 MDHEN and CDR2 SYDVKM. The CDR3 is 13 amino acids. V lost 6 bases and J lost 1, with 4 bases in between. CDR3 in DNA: TGTGCCAGCAGGCCATCTGGGGCCAACGTCCTGACTTTC. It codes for CASRPSGANVLTF. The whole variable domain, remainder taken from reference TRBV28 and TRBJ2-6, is DVKVTQSSRYLVKRTGEKVFLECVQDMDHENMFWYRQDPGLGLRLIYFSYDVKMKEKGDIPEGYSVSREKKERFSLILESASTNQTSMYLCASRPSGANVLTFGAGSRLTVL.

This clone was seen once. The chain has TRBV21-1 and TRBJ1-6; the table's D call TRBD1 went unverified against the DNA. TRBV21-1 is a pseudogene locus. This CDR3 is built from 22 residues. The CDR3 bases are TGTGCCAGCAGCAAAGAGACGGCGACAGGCGATACACTCAGCTCCTATAATTCACCCCTCCACTTT. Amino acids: CASSKETATGDTLSSYNSPLHF.

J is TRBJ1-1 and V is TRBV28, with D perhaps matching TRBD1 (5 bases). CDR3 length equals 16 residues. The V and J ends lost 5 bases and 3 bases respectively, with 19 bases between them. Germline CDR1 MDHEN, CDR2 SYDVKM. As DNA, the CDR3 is TGTGCCAGCAGTCCCGCCTATGGAGGAGGGGACACTGAAGCTTTCTTT. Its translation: CASSPAYGGGDTEAFF.

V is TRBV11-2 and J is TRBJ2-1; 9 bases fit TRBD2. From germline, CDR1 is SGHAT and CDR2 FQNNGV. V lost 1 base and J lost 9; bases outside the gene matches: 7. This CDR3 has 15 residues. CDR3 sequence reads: CASSLAAGGGGEQFF. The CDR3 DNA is TGTGCCAGCAGCTTAGCAGCGGGAGGTGGTGGTGAGCAGTTCTTC.

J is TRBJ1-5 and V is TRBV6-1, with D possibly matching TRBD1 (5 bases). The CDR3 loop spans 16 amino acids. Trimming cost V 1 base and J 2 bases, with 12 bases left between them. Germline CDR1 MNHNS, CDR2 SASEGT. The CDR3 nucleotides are TGTGCCAGCAGTGAAGTTGAAGGGGTGGGCAATCAGCCCCAGCATTTT. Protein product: CASSEVEGVGNQPQHF.

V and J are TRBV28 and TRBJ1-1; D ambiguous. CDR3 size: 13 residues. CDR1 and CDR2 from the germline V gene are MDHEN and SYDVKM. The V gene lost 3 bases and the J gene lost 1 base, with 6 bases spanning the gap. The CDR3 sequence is CASSLPGNTEAFF. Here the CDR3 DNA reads TGTGCCAGCAGTTTGCCGGGGAACACTGAAGCTTTCTTT.

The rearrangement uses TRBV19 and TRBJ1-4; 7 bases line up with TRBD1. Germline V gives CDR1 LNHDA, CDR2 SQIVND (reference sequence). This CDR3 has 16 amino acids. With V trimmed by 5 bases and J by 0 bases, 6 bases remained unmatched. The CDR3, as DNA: TGTGCCAGTAGTCGAGCCGGGACAGCAACTAATGAAAAACTGTTTTTT. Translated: CASSRAGTATNEKLFF.

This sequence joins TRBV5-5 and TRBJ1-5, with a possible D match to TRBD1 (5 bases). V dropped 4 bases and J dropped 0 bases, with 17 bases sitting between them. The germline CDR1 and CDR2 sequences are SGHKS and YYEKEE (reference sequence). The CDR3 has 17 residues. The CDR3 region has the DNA TGTGCCAGCAGCACCGGAGGGGACCGTATTAGCAATCAGCCCCAGCATTTT. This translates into CASSTGGDRISNQPQHF. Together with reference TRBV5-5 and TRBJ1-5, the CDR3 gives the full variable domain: DAGVTQSPTHLIKTRGQQVTLRCSPISGHKSVSWYQQVLGQGPQFIFQYYEKEERGRGNFPDRFSARQFPNYSSELNVNALLLGDSALYLCASSTGGDRISNQPQHFGDGTRLSIL.

CDR3: CASSALAGVIGELFF. CDR3 nucleotides: TGTGCCAGCAGTGCCCTCGCAGGGGTAATCGGGGAGCTGTTTTTT. The chain is built from TRBV6-1 and TRBJ2-2; a weak D match, TRBD1 (6 bases). Germline CDR1 reads MNHNS; CDR2 reads SASEGT. The CDR3 length is 15 residues. V was pared by 4 bases and J by 7 bases, with 16 bases between.

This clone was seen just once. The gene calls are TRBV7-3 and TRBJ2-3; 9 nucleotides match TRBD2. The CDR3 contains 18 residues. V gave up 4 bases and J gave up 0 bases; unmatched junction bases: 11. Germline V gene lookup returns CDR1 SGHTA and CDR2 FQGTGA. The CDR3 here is CASSSGWLAGPSTDTQYF. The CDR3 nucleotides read TGTGCCAGCAGCTCCGGGTGGCTAGCGGGACCAAGCACAGATACGCAGTATTTT.

CDR3 protein: CASRPAIPYEQYF. In nucleotides, the CDR3 is TGTGCCAGCCGACCCGCCATCCCCTACGAGCAGTACTTC. The chain is built from TRBV6-5 and TRBJ2-7; no firm D call. Deletions cut 8 bases from V and 2 bases from J, with 13 bases between. Germline CDR1 reads MNHEY; CDR2 reads SVGAGI. CDR3 length: 13 residues.

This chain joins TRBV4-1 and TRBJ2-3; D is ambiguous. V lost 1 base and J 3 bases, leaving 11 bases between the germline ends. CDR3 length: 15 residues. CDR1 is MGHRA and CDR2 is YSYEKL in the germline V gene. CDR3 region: CASSQGPWSTDTQYF. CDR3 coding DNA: TGCGCCAGCAGCCAAGGCCCTTGGTCGACAGATACGCAGTATTTT.

The CDR3 DNA sequence: TGTGCCAGCCAAAGGGGGCACGGGACTAATGAAAAACTGTTTTTT. Translated, it gives CASQRGHGTNEKLFF. The chain carries TRBV6-1 and TRBJ1-4; 7 bases align to TRBD1. J was trimmed by 2 bases and V by 8 bases; bases with no gene match: 8. The germline V gene encodes CDR1 MNHNS and CDR2 SASEGT. The CDR3 is made up of 15 amino acids.

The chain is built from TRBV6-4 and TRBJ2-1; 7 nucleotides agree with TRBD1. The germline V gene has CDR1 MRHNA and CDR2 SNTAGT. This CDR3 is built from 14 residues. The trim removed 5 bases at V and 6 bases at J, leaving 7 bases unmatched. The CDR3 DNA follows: TGTGCCAGCAGTCGAGAGGGGGCAACCAATGAGCAGTTCTTC. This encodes CASSREGATNEQFF.